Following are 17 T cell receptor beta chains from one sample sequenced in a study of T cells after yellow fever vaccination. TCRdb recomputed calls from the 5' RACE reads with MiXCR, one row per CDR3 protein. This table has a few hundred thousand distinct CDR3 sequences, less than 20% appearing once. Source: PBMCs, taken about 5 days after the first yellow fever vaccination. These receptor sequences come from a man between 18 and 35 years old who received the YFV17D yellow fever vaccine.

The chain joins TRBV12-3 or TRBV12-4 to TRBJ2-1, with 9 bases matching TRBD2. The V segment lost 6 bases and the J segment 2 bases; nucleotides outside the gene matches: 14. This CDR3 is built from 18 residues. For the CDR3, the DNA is TGTGCCAGCAGCACGGACCTTCTAGCGGGGCCCACCTACAATGAGCAGTTCTTC. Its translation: CASSTDLLAGPTYNEQFF.

CDR3 nucleotide sequence: TGTGCCAGCAGCCCAGGGTGGGGGACCAATCAGCCCCAGCATTTT. Amino acid sequence: CASSPGWGTNQPQHF. This chain connects TRBV27 to TRBJ1-5; possible D gene TRBD1, 5 bases. CDR3 length equals 15 residues. Deletions cut 6 bases from V and 3 bases from J, with 15 bases between. CDR1 and CDR2 (germline): MNHEY, SMNVEV (reference sequence).

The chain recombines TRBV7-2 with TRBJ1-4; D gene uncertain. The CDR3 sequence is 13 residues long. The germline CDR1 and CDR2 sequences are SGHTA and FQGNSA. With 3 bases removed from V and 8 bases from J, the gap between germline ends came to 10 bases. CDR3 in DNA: TGTGCCAGCAGCTTGGCCAGGACGGAAAAACTGTTTTTT. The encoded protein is CASSLARTEKLFF.

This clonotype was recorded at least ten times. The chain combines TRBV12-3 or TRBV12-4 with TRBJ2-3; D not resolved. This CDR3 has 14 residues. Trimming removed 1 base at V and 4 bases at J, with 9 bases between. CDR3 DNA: TGTGCCAGCAGTTTAGTGTCCCTGGCAGATACGCAGTATTTT. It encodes CASSLVSLADTQYF.

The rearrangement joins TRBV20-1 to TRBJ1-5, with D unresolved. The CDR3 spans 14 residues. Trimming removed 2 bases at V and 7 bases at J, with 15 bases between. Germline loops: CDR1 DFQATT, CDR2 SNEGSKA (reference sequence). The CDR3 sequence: CSARMVQSSQPQHF. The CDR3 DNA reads TGCAGTGCTAGAATGGTGCAGTCGTCCCAGCCCCAGCATTTT.

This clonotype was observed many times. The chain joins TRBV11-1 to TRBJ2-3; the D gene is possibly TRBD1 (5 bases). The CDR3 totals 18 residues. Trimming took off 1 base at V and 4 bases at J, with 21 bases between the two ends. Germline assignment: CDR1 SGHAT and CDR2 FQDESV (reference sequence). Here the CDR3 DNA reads TGTGCCAGCAGCTTAGTTTTTTTGGCGACAGTATTGTCAGATACGCAGTATTTT. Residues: CASSLVFLATVLSDTQYF.

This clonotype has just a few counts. CDR3 DNA: TGTGCCAGCAGTGCCACAGGGAGGAGCTCTGGGGCCAACGTCCTGACTTTC. The encoded protein is CASSATGRSSGANVLTF. The chain links TRBV2 to TRBJ2-6; either TRBD1 or TRBD2 may supply D (6 bases each). Trimming removed 4 bases from V and 0 bases from J, with 13 bases in between. Germline V gene lookup returns CDR1 SNHLY and CDR2 FYNNEI. CDR3 length: 17 amino acids.

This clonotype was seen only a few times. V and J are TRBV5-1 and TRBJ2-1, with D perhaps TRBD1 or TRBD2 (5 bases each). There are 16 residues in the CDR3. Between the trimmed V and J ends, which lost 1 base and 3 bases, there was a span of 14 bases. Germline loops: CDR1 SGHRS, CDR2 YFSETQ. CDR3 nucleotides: TGCGCCAGCAGCTTGATACCCGGGACCAGCTACAATGAGCAGTTCTTC. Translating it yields CASSLIPGTSYNEQFF. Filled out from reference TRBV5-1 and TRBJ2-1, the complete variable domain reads KAGVTQTPRYLIKTRGQQVTLSCSPISGHRSVSWYQQTPGQGLQFLFEYFSETQRNKGNFPGRFSGRQFSNSRSEMNVSTLELGDSALYLCASSLIPGTSYNEQFFGPGTRLTVL.

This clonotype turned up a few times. CDR3 sequence: CASSLADGYNEQFF. Written as DNA, the CDR3 is TGTGCCAGCAGTTTAGCGGACGGATACAATGAGCAGTTCTTC. The gene calls are TRBV28 and TRBJ2-1; D remains ambiguous. V was shortened by 2 bases and J by 4 bases, with 9 bases between the two germline ends. Germline V gene data show CDR1 as MDHEN and CDR2 as SYDVKM. The length of the CDR3 is 14 residues.

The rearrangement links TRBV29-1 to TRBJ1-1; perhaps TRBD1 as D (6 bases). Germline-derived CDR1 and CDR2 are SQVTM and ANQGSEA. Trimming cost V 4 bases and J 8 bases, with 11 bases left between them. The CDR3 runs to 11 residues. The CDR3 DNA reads TGCAGCGTTGGGTCAGGGGCGGAAGCTTTCTTT. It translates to CSVGSGAEAFF.

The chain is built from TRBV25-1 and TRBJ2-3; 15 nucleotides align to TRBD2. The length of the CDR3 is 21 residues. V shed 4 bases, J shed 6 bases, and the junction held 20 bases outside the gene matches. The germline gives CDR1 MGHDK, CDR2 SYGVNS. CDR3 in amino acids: CASSAEPGLAGGREKSDTQYF. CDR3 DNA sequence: TGTGCCAGCAGTGCCGAACCGGGACTAGCGGGGGGCCGAGAAAAGTCCGATACGCAGTATTTT. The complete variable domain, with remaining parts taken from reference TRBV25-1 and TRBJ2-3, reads EADIYQTPRYLVIGTGKKITLECSQTMGHDKMYWYQQDPGMELHLIHYSYGVNSTEKGDLSSESTVSRIRTEHFPLTLESARPSHTSQYLCASSAEPGLAGGREKSDTQYFGPGTRLTVL.

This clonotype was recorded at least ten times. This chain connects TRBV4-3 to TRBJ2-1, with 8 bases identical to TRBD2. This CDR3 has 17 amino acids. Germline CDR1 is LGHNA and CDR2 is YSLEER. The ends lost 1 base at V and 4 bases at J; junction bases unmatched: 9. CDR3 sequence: CASSQGPSAGGYNEQFF. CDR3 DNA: TGCGCCAGCAGCCAAGGCCCTTCGGCGGGGGGTTACAATGAGCAGTTCTTC.

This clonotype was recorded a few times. CDR3: CASSSTGRGSYNEQFF. The CDR3 DNA sequence: TGTGCCAGCAGCAGCACGGGAAGGGGGTCCTACAATGAGCAGTTCTTC. The chain joins TRBV3-1 to TRBJ2-1; the D gene is possibly TRBD1 (6 bases). This CDR3 comprises 16 residues. Trimming took off 5 bases at V and 1 base at J, with 15 bases between the two ends. Looked up from germline, CDR1 is LGHDT and CDR2 is YNNKEL (reference sequence).

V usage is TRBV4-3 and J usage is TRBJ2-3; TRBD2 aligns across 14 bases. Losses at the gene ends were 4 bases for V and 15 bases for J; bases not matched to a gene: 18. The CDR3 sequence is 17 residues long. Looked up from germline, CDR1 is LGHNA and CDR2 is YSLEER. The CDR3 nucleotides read TGCGCCAGCAGCCCGGATACCGGGACTAGCGGGGGCCTACCTATTTATTTT. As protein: CASSPDTGTSGGLPIYF.

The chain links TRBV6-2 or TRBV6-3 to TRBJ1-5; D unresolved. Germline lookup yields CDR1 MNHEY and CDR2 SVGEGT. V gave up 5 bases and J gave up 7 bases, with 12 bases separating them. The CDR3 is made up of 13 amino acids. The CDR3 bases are TGTGCCAGCAGTCTCCCGCCCGGACAGCCCCAGCATTTT. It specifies CASSLPPGQPQHF.

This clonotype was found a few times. CDR3 coding DNA: TGTGCCAGCAGCCCGGGGCGGGGGAACATTCAGTACTTC. Its translation is CASSPGRGNIQYF. This chain uses TRBV7-2 with TRBJ2-4; 7 nucleotides agree with TRBD2. Trimming at V came to 5 bases and at J to 7 bases, leaving 5 bases not matched to a gene. The CDR3 loop spans 13 amino acids. Germline V gene sequence: CDR1 SGHTA, CDR2 FQGNSA.

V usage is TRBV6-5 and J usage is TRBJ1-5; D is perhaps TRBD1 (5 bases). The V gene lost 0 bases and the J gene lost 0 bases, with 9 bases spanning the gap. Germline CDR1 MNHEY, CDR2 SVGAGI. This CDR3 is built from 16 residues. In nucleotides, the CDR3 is TGTGCCAGCAGTTACTCAGGGGTCCATAGCAATCAGCCCCAGCATTTT. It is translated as CASSYSGVHSNQPQHF.